Listed here are 18 T cell receptor beta chains from one sample, sequenced in a study of blood T cells in healthy people across ages. Alongside a J-beta primer mix, a sample-barcoded 5' primer served in a second PCR lasting roughly 7 to 11 cycles. MiXCR, applied by TCRdb to the 5' RACE reads, yields one record per CDR3 protein. The top ten hold 45% to 60% of the sample, which has 380,000 or so distinct CDR3 sequences, about 52% seen once. Material for sequencing was blood. These receptors all stem from a man in his fifties or sixties in good health.

The sample holds a few counts of this clonotype. The V and J genes are TRBV20-1 and TRBJ2-3, with a tentative D call TRBD1 (6 bases). The V end lost 0 bases, the J end lost 6 bases, and 19 bases lay between the germline ends. Germline-derived CDR1 and CDR2 are DFQATT and SNEGSKA (reference sequence). CDR3 length: 16 residues. This chain's CDR3 is CSARDVGPMRGDTQYF. In DNA, the CDR3 is TGCAGTGCTAGAGATGTGGGACCGATGAGGGGGGATACGCAGTATTTT.

The V call is TRBV7-3, the J call TRBJ2-6; D uncertain. With 2 bases removed from V and 2 bases from J, the gap between germline ends came to 7 bases. This CDR3 contains 15 residues. CDR1 SGHTA and CDR2 FQGTGA come from the germline V gene. In nucleotides, the CDR3 is TGTGCCAGCAGCTTAGGGGTCCCTGGGGCCAACGTCCTGACTTTC. This gives the protein CASSLGVPGANVLTF.

The sample holds one count of this clonotype. The chain is built from TRBV5-1 and TRBJ1-1; TRBD1 might be the D (5 bases). Germline CDR1 SGHRS, CDR2 YFSETQ. This CDR3 region has 14 residues. Trimming removed 1 base from V and 6 bases from J, with 13 bases in between. CDR3 DNA sequence: TGCGCCAGCAGCTTGACACGGACAAAGGCTGAAGCTTTCTTT. Translated, it gives CASSLTRTKAEAFF.

The chain carries TRBV15 and TRBJ2-1, with D uncertain. The last part of the DNA fits TRBJ2-7 better; the J call may be wrong. The CDR3 extends over 13 amino acids. The germline CDR1 and CDR2 sequences are LNHNV and YYDKDF (reference sequence). The CDR3 spells CATSRGSYNEQYF. The CDR3 coding sequence is TGTGCCACCAGCAGAGGTAGCTACAATGAGCAGTACTTC.

This clonotype appeared once. This chain joins TRBV12-3 or TRBV12-4 and TRBJ1-2; D gene ambiguous. Trimming removed 6 bases at V and 9 bases at J, with 11 bases between. The CDR3 runs to 11 residues. The CDR3 sequence: CASRYTESYTF. In DNA, the CDR3 is TGTGCCAGCAGGTACACAGAGAGCTACACCTTC.

The chain is built from TRBV20-1 and TRBJ2-5; D is possibly TRBD2 (6 bases). CDR1 and CDR2 (germline): DFQATT, SNEGSKA (reference sequence). The CDR3 loop spans 15 amino acids. The V and J ends lost 0 bases and 4 bases respectively, with 15 bases between them. The DNA of the CDR3 is TGCAGTGCTAGAGATCGTATGACCGGGGGAGAGACCCAGTACTTC. Residues: CSARDRMTGGETQYF.

Details on this clonotype: This sequence may be a read error, since a much larger clone differs from it by one base. The chain carries TRBV4-2 and TRBJ2-7, with 8 bases lining up with TRBD2. The CDR3 totals 15 residues. Germline trimming cut 0 bases from V and 2 bases from J; bases unmatched to any gene: 3. CDR1 and CDR2 (germline): LGHNA, YNFKEQ. CDR3 amino acids: CASSQDRAGAYEQYF. As DNA, the CDR3 is TGTGCCAGCAGCCAAGATAGAGCGGGAGCCTACGAGCAGTACTTC.

The chain combines TRBV5-1 with TRBJ2-5; TRBD2 aligns across 15 bases. With 5 bases clipped from V and 5 bases from J, the junction kept 10 bases outside the gene matches. The CDR3 consists of 17 residues. Looked up from germline, CDR1 is SGHRS and CDR2 is YFSETQ. CDR3 protein: CASRYYGTSGGRETQYF. The CDR3 nucleotides are TGCGCCAGCAGATACTATGGGACTAGCGGGGGGCGGGAGACCCAGTACTTC. The entire variable domain, with the rest obtained from reference TRBV5-1 and TRBJ2-5, is as follows: KAGVTQTPRYLIKTRGQQVTLSCSPISGHRSVSWYQQTPGQGLQFLFEYFSETQRNKGNFPGRFSGRQFSNSRSEMNVSTLELGDSALYLCASRYYGTSGGRETQYFGPGTRLLVL.

This rearrangement joins TRBV29-1 to TRBJ2-3; D remains ambiguous. Germline V gene data show CDR1 as SQVTM and CDR2 as ANQGSEA. The CDR3 extends over 11 amino acids. Trimming left V 7 bases short and J 5 bases short, with 10 bases between. The CDR3 DNA follows: TGCAGCGCCGAGCCGGGAGATACGCAGTATTTT. Translation: CSAEPGDTQYF.

This clonotype was seen a handful of times. V gene TRBV18 combines with J gene TRBJ2-2, with D possibly being TRBD1 (5 bases). CDR1 and CDR2 from the germline V gene are KGHSH and LQKENI. V was clipped by 8 bases and J by 6 bases, with 10 bases between them. The CDR3 length is 12 residues. The CDR3 DNA is TGTGCCAGCACATCAGGGCCCGGGGAGCTGTTTTTT. The encoded protein is CASTSGPGELFF.

The chain employs TRBV20-1 and TRBJ1-5; no reliable D call. V gave up 3 bases and J gave up 2 bases, with 11 bases separating them. In germline, CDR1 is DFQATT, CDR2 SNEGSKA (reference sequence). The CDR3 consists of 14 residues. The CDR3 DNA follows: TGCAGTGCTAGGAGGAGGAGTCGCAATCAGCCCCAGCATTTT. Amino acid sequence: CSARRRSRNQPQHF.

For this clonotype: The junction and the germline gene differ at one end; a read error may be behind it. The chain has TRBV12-3 or TRBV12-4 and TRBJ2-5; D is uncertain. CDR3 length: 11 residues. CDR3 residues: CTSSNKETQYF. The CDR3 DNA reads TGTACCAGCAGTAATAAAGAGACCCAGTACTTC.

This chain joins TRBV6-5 and TRBJ2-7; D gene ambiguous. The CDR3 is 16 residues long. V was shortened by 0 bases and J by 0 bases, with 12 bases between the two germline ends. Germline CDR1 MNHEY, CDR2 SVGAGI. The CDR3 here is CASSYSMMDVSYEQYF. The CDR3 DNA follows: TGTGCCAGCAGTTACTCGATGATGGACGTCTCCTACGAGCAGTACTTC.

This clonotype appeared a few times. This chain connects TRBV29-1 to TRBJ1-2, with D possibly matching TRBD1 (5 bases). Trimming left V 7 bases short and J 4 bases short, with 19 bases between. The CDR3 is made up of 14 amino acids. Germline CDR1 SQVTM, CDR2 ANQGSEA. CDR3 coding DNA: TGCAGCGGCGGAGTCGCCGGGACTCCCTATGGCTACACCTTC. It codes for CSGGVAGTPYGYTF.

A few counts support this clonotype. V and J are TRBV24-1 and TRBJ2-7; 7 bases align to TRBD1. Trimming cost V 9 bases and J 2 bases; bases outside gene matches: 18. CDR1 is KGHDR, CDR2 SFDVKD, per germline. There are 17 residues in the CDR3. The CDR3 region is CATPCDDPTGIAYEQYF. CDR3 nucleotide sequence: TGTGCCACCCCGTGCGATGACCCGACAGGGATTGCCTACGAGCAGTACTTC.

This clonotype was seen a few times. The rearrangement links TRBV3-1 to TRBJ2-5; D is perhaps TRBD2 (6 bases). The CDR3 runs to 15 residues. V was shortened by 1 base and J by 2 bases, with 11 bases between the two germline ends. Per the germline V gene, CDR1 is LGHDT and CDR2 is YNNKEL (reference sequence). Here the CDR3 DNA reads TGTGCCAGCAGCCAAGGAGCCGGGGGTCAAGAGACCCAGTACTTC. Protein: CASSQGAGGQETQYF.

The chain employs TRBV3-1 and TRBJ2-7; a possible D gene is TRBD2 (6 bases). CDR1 and CDR2 (germline): LGHDT, YNNKEL (reference sequence). Trimming shortened V by 1 base and J by 8 bases, and 15 bases separated the two germline ends. This CDR3 is 14 amino acids long. The CDR3 DNA sequence: TGTGCCAGCAGCCAAGTTGGAGGGGTAGGCAAGCAGTACTTC. This translates into CASSQVGGVGKQYF.

This chain uses TRBV15 with TRBJ2-3; D possibly corresponds to TRBD1 (5 bases). CDR3 size: 16 residues. Germline CDR1 reads LNHNV; CDR2 reads YYDKDF (reference sequence). V was clipped by 3 bases and J by 6 bases, with 19 bases between them. For the CDR3, the DNA is TGTGCCACCAGCAGGCTGACAGCCAAGAGCCCCGATACGCAGTATTTT. This translates into CATSRLTAKSPDTQYF.